The rows below give T cell receptor beta chains drawn from one sample of a study of CD8 T cells in ankylosing spondylitis. One entry per CDR3 protein, called by TCRdb with MiXCR from the 5' RACE reads. The sample has fewer than 450,000 distinct CDR3 sequences; roughly 18% are singletons. The sample taken for sequencing was blood, either unsorted or a sorted T cell fraction (not recorded which). These receptors originate from a male donor with ankylosing spondylitis. Each CDR3 is given with its conserved first and last residue.

j_gene: TRBJ1-1; v_gene: TRBV6-4; CDR3aa: CASSDSKGGRAFF
j_gene: TRBJ1-1; v_gene: TRBV14; CDR3aa: CASSQEPQVALYTEAFF
j_gene: TRBJ2-3; v_gene: TRBV20-1; CDR3aa: CSAPRQGLTTDTQYF
j_gene: TRBJ1-6; v_gene: TRBV27; CDR3aa: CASSFSSIGIMGLNSPLHF
j_gene: TRBJ1-4; v_gene: TRBV2; CDR3aa: CASRQNTEKLFF
j_gene: TRBJ1-1; v_gene: TRBV7-9; CDR3aa: CASSREGRVNTEAFF
j_gene: TRBJ2-3; v_gene: TRBV13; CDR3aa: CASSPPDNRDTQYF
j_gene: TRBJ2-7; v_gene: TRBV27; CDR3aa: CASSFGHTNPEQYF
j_gene: TRBJ1-2; v_gene: TRBV14; CDR3aa: CASSQGTGYTF
j_gene: TRBJ1-1; v_gene: TRBV20-1; CDR3aa: CSARGRVATEAFF
j_gene: TRBJ2-2; v_gene: TRBV5-1; CDR3aa: CASSLTASAAGELFF
j_gene: TRBJ2-7; v_gene: TRBV7-9; CDR3aa: CASSPSGGRANSYEQYF
j_gene: TRBJ1-4; v_gene: TRBV11-2; CDR3aa: CASSFSGGQNGKLFF
j_gene: TRBJ2-5; v_gene: TRBV6-1; CDR3aa: CATKAGGIETQYF
j_gene: TRBJ2-3; v_gene: TRBV2; CDR3aa: CASSEEGGMGDTQYF
j_gene: TRBJ2-7; v_gene: TRBV20-1; CDR3aa: CSARDSKGGGYEQYF
j_gene: TRBJ2-2; v_gene: TRBV4-1; CDR3aa: CASSQGLAGGTGELFF
j_gene: TRBJ2-3; v_gene: TRBV5-1; CDR3aa: CASSQDYRITDTQYF
j_gene: TRBJ2-3; v_gene: TRBV4-1; CDR3aa: CASRIGTSGFTDTQYF
j_gene: TRBJ1-5; v_gene: TRBV28; CDR3aa: CASSLPFWTGRPRNNQPQHF
j_gene: TRBJ2-1; v_gene: TRBV20-1; CDR3aa: CSATQQLEQFF
j_gene: TRBJ2-7; v_gene: TRBV7-9; CDR3aa: CASSPIAGGSSYEQYF
j_gene: TRBJ2-7; v_gene: TRBV20-1; CDR3aa: CSPYRVSYEQYF
j_gene: TRBJ1-2; v_gene: TRBV27; CDR3aa: CASSLGPRGGGYTF
j_gene: TRBJ1-1; v_gene: TRBV20-1; CDR3aa: CSAREATVMNTEAFF
j_gene: TRBJ2-7; v_gene: TRBV6-1; CDR3aa: CASAQGETTYEQYF
j_gene: TRBJ2-7; v_gene: TRBV15; CDR3aa: CPTSRTQGGHYEQYF